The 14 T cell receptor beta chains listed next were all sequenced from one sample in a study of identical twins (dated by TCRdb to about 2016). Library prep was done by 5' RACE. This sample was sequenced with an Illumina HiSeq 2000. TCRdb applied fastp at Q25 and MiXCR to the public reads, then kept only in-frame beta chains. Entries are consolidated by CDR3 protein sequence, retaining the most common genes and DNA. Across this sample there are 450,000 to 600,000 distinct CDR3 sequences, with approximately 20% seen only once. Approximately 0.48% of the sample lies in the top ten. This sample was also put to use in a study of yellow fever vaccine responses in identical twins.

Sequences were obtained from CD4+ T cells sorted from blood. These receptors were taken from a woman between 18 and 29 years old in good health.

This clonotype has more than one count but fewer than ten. The CDR3 sequence is CASTPPPGLAGYYNEQFF. The DNA of the CDR3 is TGTGCCAGCACCCCCCCACCGGGACTAGCGGGTTACTACAATGAGCAGTTCTTC. The chain couples TRBV6-1 to TRBJ2-1; TRBD2 aligns across 12 bases. This CDR3 has 18 amino acids. V was clipped by 7 bases and J by 3 bases; unmatched bases: 13. The germline gives CDR1 MNHNS, CDR2 SASEGT.

Written as DNA, the CDR3 is TGCAGCACCCGAGACAGGGGGCAGTTCTTC. It yields the protein CSTRDRGQFF. This chain connects TRBV29-1 to TRBJ2-1; 8 positions match TRBD1. Trimming cost V 8 bases and J 12 bases; bases outside gene matches: 6. The CDR3 is made up of 10 amino acids. The V gene's germline CDR1 is SQVTM and CDR2 ANQGSEA.

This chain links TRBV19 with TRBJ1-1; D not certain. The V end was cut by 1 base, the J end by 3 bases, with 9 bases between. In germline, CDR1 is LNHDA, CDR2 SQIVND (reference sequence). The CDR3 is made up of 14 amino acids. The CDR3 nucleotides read TGTGCCAGTAGTATAGGGTTAACTTACACTGAAGCTTTCTTT. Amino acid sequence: CASSIGLTYTEAFF.

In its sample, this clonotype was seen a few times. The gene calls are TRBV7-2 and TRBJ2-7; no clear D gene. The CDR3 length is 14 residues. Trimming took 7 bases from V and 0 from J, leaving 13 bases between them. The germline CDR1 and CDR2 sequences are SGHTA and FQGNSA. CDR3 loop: CASTVRLSSYEQYF. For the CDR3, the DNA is TGTGCCAGCACCGTTAGACTGAGCTCCTACGAGCAGTACTTC.

For the CDR3, the DNA is TGTGCCAGCAGTCCTTTCCGGGACAGGTACTACAATGAGCAGTTCTTC. Its protein is CASSPFRDRYYNEQFF. The chain is built from TRBV6-1 and TRBJ2-1; 8 nucleotides align to TRBD1. CDR1 and CDR2 from the germline V gene are MNHNS and SASEGT. V was pared by 5 bases and J by 3 bases, with 9 bases of the junction left unmatched. The length of the CDR3 is 16 residues.

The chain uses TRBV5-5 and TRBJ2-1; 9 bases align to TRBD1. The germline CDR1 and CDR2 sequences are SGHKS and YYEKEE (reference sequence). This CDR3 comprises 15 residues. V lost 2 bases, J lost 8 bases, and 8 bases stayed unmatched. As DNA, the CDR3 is TGTGCCAGCAGCTTTGTCGGGACAGGGTACGATGAGCAGTTCTTC. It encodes CASSFVGTGYDEQFF.

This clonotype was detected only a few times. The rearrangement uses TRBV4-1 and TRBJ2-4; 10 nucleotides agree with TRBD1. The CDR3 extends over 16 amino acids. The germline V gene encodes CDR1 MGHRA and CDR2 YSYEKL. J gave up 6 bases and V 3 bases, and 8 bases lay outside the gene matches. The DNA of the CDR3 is TGCGCCAGCAGCCAGAATGCCAGGGACAGGGGAAACATTCAGTACTTC. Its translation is CASSQNARDRGNIQYF.

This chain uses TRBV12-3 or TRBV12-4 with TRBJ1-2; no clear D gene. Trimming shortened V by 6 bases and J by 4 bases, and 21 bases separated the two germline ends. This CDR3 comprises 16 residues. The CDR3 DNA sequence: TGTGCCAGCAGCCGGGTTGGGGAGGGCGGGCGCTATGGCTACACCTTC. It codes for CASSRVGEGGRYGYTF.

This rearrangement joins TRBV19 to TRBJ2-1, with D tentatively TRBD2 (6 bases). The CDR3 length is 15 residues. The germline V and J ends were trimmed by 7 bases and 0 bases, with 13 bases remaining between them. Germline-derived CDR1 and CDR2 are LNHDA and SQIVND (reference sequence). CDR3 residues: CASKQAGSSYNEQFF. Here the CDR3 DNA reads TGTGCCAGTAAGCAGGCGGGGAGCTCCTACAATGAGCAGTTCTTC.

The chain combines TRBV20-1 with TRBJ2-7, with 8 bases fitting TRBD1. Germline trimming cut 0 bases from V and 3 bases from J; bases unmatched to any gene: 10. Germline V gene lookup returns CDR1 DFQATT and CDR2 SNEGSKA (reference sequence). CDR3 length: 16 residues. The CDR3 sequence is CSARDVLRTGNYEQYF. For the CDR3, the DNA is TGCAGTGCTAGAGATGTGCTGAGGACAGGGAACTACGAGCAGTACTTC.

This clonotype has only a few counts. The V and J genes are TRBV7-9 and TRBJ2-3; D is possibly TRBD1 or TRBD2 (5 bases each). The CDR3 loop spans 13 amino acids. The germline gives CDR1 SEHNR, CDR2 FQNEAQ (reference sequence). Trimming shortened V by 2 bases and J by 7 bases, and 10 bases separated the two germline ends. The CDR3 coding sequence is TGTGCCAGCAGCTTATCGGGACGGAATACGCAGTATTTT. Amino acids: CASSLSGRNTQYF.

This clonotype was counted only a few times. This CDR3 reads CSVVSQGNEKLFF. CDR3 DNA: TGCAGCGTTGTGTCACAGGGCAATGAAAAACTGTTTTTT. This rearrangement joins TRBV29-1 to TRBJ1-4; D is possibly TRBD1 (6 bases). V was shortened by 4 bases and J by 5 bases, with 11 bases between the two germline ends. This CDR3 is 13 amino acids long. Germline CDR1 SQVTM, CDR2 ANQGSEA.

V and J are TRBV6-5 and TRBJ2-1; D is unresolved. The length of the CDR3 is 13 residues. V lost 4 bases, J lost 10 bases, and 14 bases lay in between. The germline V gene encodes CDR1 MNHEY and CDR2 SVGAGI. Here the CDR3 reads CASSSPLVREQFF. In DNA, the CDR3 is TGTGCCAGCAGTTCACCACTCGTGAGGGAGCAGTTCTTC.

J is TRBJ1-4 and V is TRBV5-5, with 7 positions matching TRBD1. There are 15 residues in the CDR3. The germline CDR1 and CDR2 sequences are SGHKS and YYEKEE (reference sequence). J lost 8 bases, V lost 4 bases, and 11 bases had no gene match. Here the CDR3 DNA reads TGTGCCAGCAGCCATCACAGGGGTCAGGGGGAAAAACTGTTTTTT. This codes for CASSHHRGQGEKLFF.